The next 30 T cell receptor beta chains were all read from a single sample in a study of CD8+ T cells in alopecia areata. cDNA prepared by RNA extraction and subsequent reverse transcription served as the template for sequencing. Measured with immunoSEQ multiplex PCR; TCRdb has only the in-frame clones, and not every one. The repertoire holds hundreds of thousands of clones, about 53% seen once, with just over 0.45% in the top ten. Sequenced material: CD4+ T cells sorted from blood, taken at week 0. Receptors were obtained from a human donor with alopecia areata.

The chain carries TRBV6-5 and TRBJ2-1; D is possibly TRBD2 (6 bases). Between the trimmed V and J ends, which lost 2 bases and 5 bases, there was a span of 10 bases. The germline V gene has CDR1 MNHEY and CDR2 SVGAGI. The CDR3 extends over 14 amino acids. CDR3 nucleotides: TGTGCCAGCAGTTACGGAGGGGCCCACAATGAGCAGTTCTTC. This translates into CASSYGGAHNEQFF.

This clone was recorded only once. The chain's CDR3 is CAWSHQGGHEQFF. The CDR3 bases are TGTGCCTGGAGTCACCAAGGGGGTCATGAGCAGTTCTTC. This chain connects TRBV30 to TRBJ2-1, with D possibly being TRBD1 (6 bases). The germline gives CDR1 GTSNPN, CDR2 SVGIG (reference sequence). V shed 2 bases and J shed 8 bases, with 13 bases lying between them. This CDR3 contains 13 residues.

The chain joins TRBV4-1 to TRBJ2-7; D gene ambiguous. Germline V gene sequence: CDR1 MGHRA, CDR2 YSYEKL. Trimming left V 1 base short and J 3 bases short, with 7 bases between. This CDR3 has 13 amino acids. CDR3 bases: TGCGCCAGCAGCCAAGGCTCCCGCTACGAGCAGTACTTC. Protein product: CASSQGSRYEQYF.

V and J are TRBV2 and TRBJ2-3; TRBD1 is a possible D gene (6 bases). CDR1 and CDR2 (germline): SNHLY, FYNNEI. This CDR3 region has 15 residues. V was clipped by 7 bases and J by 0 bases, with 14 bases between them. The CDR3 bases are TGTGCCAGCAAGGAGGTGGGGGCGAGCACAGATACGCAGTATTTT. Translated, it gives CASKEVGASTDTQYF.

The V gene is TRBV5-1, the J gene TRBJ2-3, with TRBD2 identical over 8 bases. Germline V gene lookup returns CDR1 SGHRS and CDR2 YFSETQ. Unmatched junction bases numbered 5, after V lost 0 bases and J lost 5 bases. The CDR3 sequence is 15 residues long. CDR3 sequence reads: CASSLALLAGDTQYF. DNA of the CDR3: TGCGCCAGCAGCTTGGCCTTGCTAGCGGGAGATACGCAGTATTTT.

The V gene is TRBV5-1, the J gene TRBJ2-7; 10 bases are shared with TRBD2. J gave up 3 bases and V 4 bases, and 4 bases lay outside the gene matches. This CDR3 region has 14 residues. Germline CDR1 SGHRS, CDR2 YFSETQ. CDR3 sequence: CASSLGLASYEQYF. The CDR3 DNA follows: TGCGCCAGCAGCCTGGGACTAGCGAGCTACGAGCAGTACTTC.

This clone was picked up many times. The chain joins TRBV27 to TRBJ1-2; 7 bases agree with TRBD1. Germline CDR1 is MNHEY and CDR2 is SMNVEV (reference sequence). The CDR3 is 13 residues long. J gave up 4 bases and V 6 bases, and 5 bases lay outside the gene matches. Here the CDR3 DNA reads TGTGCCAGCAGCCACGACAGGGTCTATGGCTACACCTTC. Protein sequence: CASSHDRVYGYTF.

The chain uses TRBV29-1 and TRBJ1-1; D call uncertain. The CDR3 sequence is 13 residues long. V was pared by 7 bases and J by 0 bases, with 12 bases between. Germline assignment: CDR1 SQVTM and CDR2 ANQGSEA. CDR3 nucleotides: TGCAGCGGGGAGGGCCCTATGAACACTGAAGCTTTCTTT. The encoded protein is CSGEGPMNTEAFF.

The V and J genes are TRBV25-1 and TRBJ1-1; D is unresolved. CDR3 length: 15 amino acids. Trimming removed 7 bases from V and 0 bases from J, with 15 bases in between. Germline V gene lookup returns CDR1 MGHDK and CDR2 SYGVNS. The CDR3 here is CASIAPGRMNTEAFF. The DNA for the CDR3 is TGTGCCAGCATTGCCCCCGGACGGATGAACACTGAAGCTTTCTTT.

Comment on this clone: The identical CDR3 is also encoded by other nucleotide sequences in the sample. J is TRBJ2-3 and V is TRBV29-1, with D possibly being TRBD2 (6 bases). CDR3 length: 12 residues. The germline V gene has CDR1 SQVTM and CDR2 ANQGSEA. The V end lost 4 bases, the J end lost 3 bases, and 8 bases lay between the germline ends. DNA for the CDR3: TGCAGCGTTGTTGGGGGGACAGATACGCAGTATTTT. Its translation is CSVVGGTDTQYF.

In its sample, this clone was seen a few times. The V gene is TRBV29-1, the J gene TRBJ2-7, with a possible D match to TRBD2 (6 bases). CDR3 length equals 14 residues. V was pared by 5 bases and J by 1 base, with 15 bases between. Looked up from germline, CDR1 is SQVTM and CDR2 is ANQGSEA. The CDR3 DNA reads as TGCAGCGTTATAGCGGTACAACGGTCCTACGAGCAGTACTTC. Translation: CSVIAVQRSYEQYF.

This clone was counted between two and nine times. The gene calls are TRBV6-5 and TRBJ2-3; tentatively, D is TRBD1 (6 bases). In germline, CDR1 is MNHEY, CDR2 SVGAGI. The V and J ends lost 0 bases and 4 bases respectively, with 11 bases between them. This CDR3 has 15 residues. The CDR3: CASSYSSGAPDTQYF. CDR3 bases: TGTGCCAGCAGTTACTCGTCAGGGGCCCCAGATACGCAGTATTTT.

This clone was seen a handful of times. The chain is built from TRBV7-3 and TRBJ2-1; 7 nucleotides line up with TRBD1. The germline CDR1 and CDR2 sequences are SGHTA and FQGTGA. The CDR3 has 18 residues. Germline trimming cut 5 bases from V and 2 bases from J; bases unmatched to any gene: 15. The CDR3 DNA reads TGTGCCAGCAGCCGACGGGACAGCGAGTATACCCCCTACAATGAGCAGTTCTTC. This translates into CASSRRDSEYTPYNEQFF.

The rearrangement links TRBV11-2 to TRBJ1-4; D uncertain. V dropped 1 base and J dropped 8 bases, with 11 bases sitting between them. Germline-derived CDR1 and CDR2 are SGHAT and FQNNGV. The CDR3 is 14 amino acids. The CDR3 coding sequence is TGTGCCAGCAGCTTAGCACCTGTGGGCGAAAAACTGTTTTTT. Translation gives CASSLAPVGEKLFF.

The chain recombines TRBV6-1 with TRBJ1-2; 7 nucleotides agree with TRBD1. The CDR3 covers 14 residues. The V segment lost 6 bases and the J segment 3 bases; nucleotides outside the gene matches: 7. Germline-derived CDR1 and CDR2 are MNHNS and SASEGT. DNA for the CDR3: TGTGCCAGCAGCCGACAGGGTCAAGACTATGGCTACACCTTC. It is translated as CASSRQGQDYGYTF.

CDR3 residues: CASSVPRGANSPLHF. As DNA, the CDR3 is TGTGCCAGCAGCGTTCCTCGAGGGGCAAATTCACCCCTCCACTTT. This sequence joins TRBV7-9 and TRBJ1-6; D perhaps matches TRBD1 (5 bases). With 5 bases removed from V and 7 bases from J, the gap between germline ends came to 15 bases. The length of the CDR3 is 15 residues. Germline V gene data show CDR1 as SEHNR and CDR2 as FQNEAQ (reference sequence).

The chain employs TRBV5-7 and TRBJ2-7, with TRBD1 matching 10 bases. TRBV5-7 is labeled an ORF, and its function is uncertain. The CDR3 runs 17 residues. The V gene end was trimmed by 1 base and the J gene end by 12 bases; junction bases not matched to a gene: 19. CDR3 sequence: CASSLHSTGQGLIRWYF. The CDR3, as DNA: TGTGCCAGCAGCTTGCACAGCACGGGACAGGGGTTAATTCGTTGGTACTTC.

The genes are TRBV4-2 and TRBJ2-4, with D hard to call. Trimming cost V 0 bases and J 1 base, with 4 bases left between them. Germline CDR1 reads LGHNA; CDR2 reads YNFKEQ. This CDR3 comprises 14 residues. The CDR3: CASSQEGAKNIQYF. The DNA for the CDR3 is TGTGCCAGCAGCCAAGAGGGGGCCAAAAACATTCAGTACTTC.

The chain carries TRBV5-1 and TRBJ1-2; D remains unclear. The CDR3 contains 13 residues. Trimming took off 0 bases at V and 8 bases at J, with 11 bases between the two ends. The germline gives CDR1 SGHRS, CDR2 YFSETQ. The CDR3 spells CASSLGSGGGYTF. The CDR3 nucleotides read TGCGCCAGCAGCTTGGGGTCGGGCGGCGGCTACACCTTC.

The chain couples TRBV4-1 to TRBJ2-5; tentative D call: TRBD2 (6 bases). Germline V gene data show CDR1 as MGHRA and CDR2 as YSYEKL. V gave up 2 bases and J gave up 2 bases, with 15 bases separating them. This CDR3 contains 16 residues. CDR3 region: CASSQPPGRTQETQYF. The DNA of the CDR3 is TGCGCCAGCAGCCAACCTCCGGGGAGGACGCAAGAGACCCAGTACTTC.

This chain joins TRBV5-1 and TRBJ2-6; 7 nucleotides match TRBD1. The CDR3 is 16 amino acids. V trimming: 7 bases; J trimming: 0 bases; junction bases outside the gene matches: 7. Germline assignment: CDR1 SGHRS and CDR2 YFSETQ. CDR3 nucleotide sequence: TGCGCCAGCTCAAAGGGGGCGCTCTCTGGGGCCAACGTCCTGACTTTC. Encoded protein: CASSKGALSGANVLTF.

The rearrangement links TRBV7-3 to TRBJ1-1; D unresolved. CDR3 length: 13 amino acids. Deletions cut 5 bases from V and 1 base from J, with 8 bases between. Per germline, CDR1 SGHTA and CDR2 FQGTGA. The DNA for the CDR3 is TGTGCCAGCAGCCCCGGACGGAACACTGAAGCTTTCTTT. Amino acids: CASSPGRNTEAFF.

V usage is TRBV5-4 and J usage is TRBJ1-1; the D is unclear. Trimming shortened V by 6 bases and J by 1 base, and 19 bases separated the two germline ends. The CDR3 extends over 16 amino acids. Germline V gene data show CDR1 as SGHNT and CDR2 as YYREEE (reference sequence). The CDR3 DNA reads as TGTGCCAGCACCTCCCGCTCAGCCCGAGCGAACACTGAAGCTTTCTTT. It is translated as CASTSRSARANTEAFF.

J is TRBJ2-7 and V is TRBV7-2; 7 bases align to TRBD2. The CDR3 has 16 amino acids. V lost 0 bases to trimming and J lost 0 bases; unmatched junction nucleotides: 5. Germline lookup yields CDR1 SGHTA and CDR2 FQGNSA. This CDR3 is CASSLAAGVSSYEQYF. The CDR3 DNA follows: TGTGCCAGCAGCTTAGCGGCGGGGGTGAGCTCCTACGAGCAGTACTTC.

In its sample, this clone was seen once. The rearrangement links TRBV30 to TRBJ2-7; the match to TRBD1 covers 8 bases. This CDR3 is 13 amino acids long. From germline, CDR1 is GTSNPN and CDR2 SVGIG (reference sequence). The J segment lost 4 bases and the V segment lost 7 bases, leaving 9 bases of the junction unmatched. CDR3 sequence: CASRAGGKYEQYF. As DNA, the CDR3 is TGTGCCTCCCGCGCAGGGGGCAAGTACGAGCAGTACTTC.

This clone was detected only a few times. The gene calls are TRBV11-1 and TRBJ2-7, with 7 bases aligning to TRBD1. Per germline, CDR1 SGHAT and CDR2 FQDESV (reference sequence). The CDR3 spans 14 residues. V was clipped by 5 bases and J by 2 bases; unmatched bases: 6. This chain's CDR3 is CASSPGQVTYEQYF. The CDR3 DNA sequence: TGTGCCAGCAGCCCCGGACAGGTTACCTACGAGCAGTACTTC.

The CDR3 sequence: CATRVGSSDTQYF. The DNA of the CDR3 is TGTGCCACCCGAGTCGGGTCCTCAGATACGCAGTATTTT. The chain employs TRBV6-5 and TRBJ2-3; D is unclear. The germline CDR1 and CDR2 sequences are MNHEY and SVGAGI. Trimming left V 10 bases short and J 4 bases short, with 15 bases between. The CDR3 has 13 amino acids.

This clone was seen a handful of times. The rearrangement links TRBV6-6 to TRBJ2-5; a possible D gene is TRBD2 (5 bases). The germline gives CDR1 MNHNY, CDR2 SVGAGI (reference sequence). This CDR3 spans 13 amino acids. The V end lost 5 bases, the J end lost 5 bases, and 12 bases lay between the germline ends. For the CDR3, the DNA is TGTGCCAGCAGTGGCCGGACGGGGGAGACCCAGTACTTC. It codes for CASSGRTGETQYF.

This sequence joins TRBV2 and TRBJ2-3; 8 nucleotides align to TRBD2. The CDR3 contains 15 residues. Germline V gene data show CDR1 as SNHLY and CDR2 as FYNNEI. The J segment lost 4 bases and the V segment lost 4 bases, leaving 7 bases of the junction unmatched. The CDR3 loop reads CASSVAGSSSDTQYF. The CDR3 bases are TGTGCCAGCAGTGTAGCGGGGAGCAGTTCAGATACGCAGTATTTT.

The chain joins TRBV19 to TRBJ1-2; TRBD1 matches at 7 bases. V dropped 5 bases and J dropped 2; count of bases not matched to a gene: 8. This CDR3 contains 15 residues. Per the germline V gene, CDR1 is LNHDA and CDR2 is SQIVND (reference sequence). The CDR3 loop reads CASSVTGTANYGYTF. CDR3 DNA sequence: TGTGCCAGTAGTGTGACCGGGACAGCGAACTATGGCTACACCTTC. Variable domain in full (rest from reference TRBV19 and TRBJ1-2): DGGITQSPKYLFRKEGQNVTLSCEQNLNHDAMYWYRQDPGQGLRLIYYSQIVNDFQKGDIAEGYSVSREKKESFPLTVTSAQKNPTAFYLCASSVTGTANYGYTFGSGTRLTVV.